This TCR beta chain comes out of a study of cytomegalovirus exposure and HLA in healthy donors. For this clone: As yet, its antigen is unknown.

60 Vbeta and 13 Jbeta primers were used in PCR. This table comes from immunoSEQ multiplex PCR, and its TCRdb copy is limited to in-frame clones, with some not included. The profile shows 70,000 to 90,000 clones, 80% to 90% of them singletons. Overall study results and limits: Later analysis suggested most CMV-associated TCR beta chains were HLA-restricted. TCR beta chains numbering more than 150 were designated cytomegalovirus-associated. The classifier reportedly diagnosed cytomegalovirus status with high specificity and sensitivity.

V was clipped by 2 bases and J by 2 bases; unmatched bases: 1. CDR1 and CDR2 (germline): SNHLY, FYNNEI. CDR3 length: 14 amino acids. This TCR was sampled from a man aged 65 to 85 in good health and CMV-seropositive. Sequenced material: PBMCs. The chain links TRBV2 to TRBJ2-3, with 7 bases lining up with TRBD2. The CDR3 DNA reads as TGTGCCAGCAGTGAACTAGCGGCCACAGATACGCAGTATTTT. Its translation: CASSELAATDTQYF. The full variable domain, rest sourced from reference TRBV2 and TRBJ2-3, is EPEVTQTPSHQVTQMGQEVILRCVPISNHLYFYWYRQILGQKVEFLVSFYNNEISEKSEIFDDQFSVERPDGSNFTLKIRSTKLEDSAMYFCASSELAATDTQYFGPGTRLTVL.